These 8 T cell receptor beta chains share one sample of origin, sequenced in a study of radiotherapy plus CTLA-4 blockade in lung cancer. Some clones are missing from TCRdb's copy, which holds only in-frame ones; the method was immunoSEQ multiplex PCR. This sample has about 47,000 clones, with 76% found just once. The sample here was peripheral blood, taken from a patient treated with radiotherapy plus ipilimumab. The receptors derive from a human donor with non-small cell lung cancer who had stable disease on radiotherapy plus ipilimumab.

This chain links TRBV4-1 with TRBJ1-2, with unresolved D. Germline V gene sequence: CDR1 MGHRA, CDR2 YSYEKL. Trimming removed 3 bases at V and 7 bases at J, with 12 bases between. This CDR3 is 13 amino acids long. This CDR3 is CASSHHDPVGYTF. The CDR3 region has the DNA TGCGCCAGCAGCCACCACGACCCGGTTGGCTACACCTTC.

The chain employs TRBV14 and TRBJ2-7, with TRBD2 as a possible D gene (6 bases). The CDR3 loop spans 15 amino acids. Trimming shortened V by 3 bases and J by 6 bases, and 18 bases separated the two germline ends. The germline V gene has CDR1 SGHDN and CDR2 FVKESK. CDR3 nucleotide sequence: TGTGCCAGCAGCCACCTAATGGCGGGGAAATTCGAGCAGTACTTC. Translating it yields CASSHLMAGKFEQYF.

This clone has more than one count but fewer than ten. In DNA, the CDR3 is TGTGCCAGCAGCAAATTGTGCGGGCTAGCGGGGGACTGCGAGCAGTACGTC. Encoded protein: CASSKLCGLAGDCEQYV. This chain joins TRBV21-1 and TRBJ2-7; the tabulated D call, TRBD2, remains unverified against the DNA. TRBV21-1 is a pseudogene. CDR3 size: 17 residues.

This CDR3 reads CASSQGQLRIYGYTF. CDR3 DNA sequence: TGTGCCAGCAGCCAGGGACAGCTGCGAATATATGGCTACACCTTC. The chain recombines TRBV5-4 with TRBJ1-2; TRBD1 matches at 7 bases. The CDR3 has 15 residues. After removal of 4 bases from V and 5 bases from J, the junction contained 11 bases not matched to a gene. Germline CDR1 reads SGHNT; CDR2 reads YYREEE (reference sequence). Full variable domain (rest looked up from reference TRBV5-4 and TRBJ1-2): ETGVTQSPTHLIKTRGQQVTLRCSSQSGHNTVSWYQQALGQGPQFIFQYYREEENGRGNFPPRFSGLQFPNYSSELNVNALELDDSALYLCASSQGQLRIYGYTFGSGTRLTVV.

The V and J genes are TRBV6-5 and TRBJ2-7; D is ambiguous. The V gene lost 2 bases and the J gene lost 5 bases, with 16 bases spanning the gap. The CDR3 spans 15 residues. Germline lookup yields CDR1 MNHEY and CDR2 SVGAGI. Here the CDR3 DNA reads TGTGCCAGCAGTTACCCCACAATAGAGGTTCACGAGCAGTACGTC. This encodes CASSYPTIEVHEQYV.

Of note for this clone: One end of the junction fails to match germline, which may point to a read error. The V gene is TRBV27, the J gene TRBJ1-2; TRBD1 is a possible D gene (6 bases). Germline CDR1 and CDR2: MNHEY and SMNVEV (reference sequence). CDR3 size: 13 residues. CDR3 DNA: TGTGCCAGCAGTTTACTGGGGGCGAGAGGCTACATCTTC. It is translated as CASSLLGARGYIF.

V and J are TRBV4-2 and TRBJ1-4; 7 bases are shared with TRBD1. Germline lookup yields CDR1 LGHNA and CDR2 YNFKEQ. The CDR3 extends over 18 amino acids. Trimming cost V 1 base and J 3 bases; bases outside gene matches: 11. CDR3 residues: CASSQAEGASAANEKLFF. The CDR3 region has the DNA TGTGCCAGCAGCCAAGCCGAGGGGGCCAGTGCGGCTAATGAAAAACTGTTTTTT.

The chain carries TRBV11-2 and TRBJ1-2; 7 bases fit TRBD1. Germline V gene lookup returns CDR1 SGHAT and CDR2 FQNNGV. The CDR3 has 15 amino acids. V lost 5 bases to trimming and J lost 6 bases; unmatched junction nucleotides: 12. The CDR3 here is CASSPSPTGLNGYTF. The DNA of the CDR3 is TGTGCCAGCAGCCCCAGTCCGACAGGGCTGAATGGCTACACCTTC.